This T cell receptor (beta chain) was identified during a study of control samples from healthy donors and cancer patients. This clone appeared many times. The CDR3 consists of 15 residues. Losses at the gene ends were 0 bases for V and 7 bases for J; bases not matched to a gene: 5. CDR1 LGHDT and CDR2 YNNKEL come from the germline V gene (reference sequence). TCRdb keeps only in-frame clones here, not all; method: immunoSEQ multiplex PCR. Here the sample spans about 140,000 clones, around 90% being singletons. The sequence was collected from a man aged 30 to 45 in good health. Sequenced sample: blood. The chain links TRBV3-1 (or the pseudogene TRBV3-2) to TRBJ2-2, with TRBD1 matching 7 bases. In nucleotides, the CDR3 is TGTGCCAGCAGCCAAGACAGGGGGATTGGCGGGGAGCTGTTTTTT. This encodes CASSQDRGIGGELFF.